The 10 T cell receptor beta chains below were found in one sample sequenced in a study of blood T cell repertoires in COVID-19. This table comes from immunoSEQ multiplex PCR, and its TCRdb copy is limited to in-frame clones, with some not included. The sample carries approximately 210,000 clones, over 75% recorded once. The sample was PBMCs or T cells enriched from blood (not recorded which). Source of these receptors: a man aged 30 to 45 with acute COVID-19.

The chain is built from TRBV18 and TRBJ1-1, with a weak D call TRBD1 (5 bases). In germline, CDR1 is KGHSH, CDR2 LQKENI. The V and J ends lost 4 bases and 6 bases respectively, with 21 bases between them. This CDR3 has 16 amino acids. The CDR3 region is CASSQSPIRAGPEAFF. CDR3 in DNA: TGTGCCAGCTCACAAAGTCCGATTCGGGCGGGGCCTGAAGCTTTCTTT.

The rearrangement links TRBV19 to TRBJ1-1, with D hard to call. The CDR3 has 13 residues. V was clipped by 5 bases and J by 3 bases, with 10 bases between them. Germline CDR1 is LNHDA and CDR2 is SQIVND (reference sequence). The CDR3 region is CASSALSDTEAFF. CDR3 in DNA: TGTGCCAGTAGTGCTCTGTCGGACACTGAAGCTTTCTTT.

This chain uses TRBV29-1 with TRBJ1-5; the match to TRBD1 covers 12 bases. The CDR3 contains 15 residues. V dropped 6 bases and J dropped 4; count of bases not matched to a gene: 7. CDR1 is SQVTM and CDR2 is ANQGSEA in the germline V gene. The CDR3 coding sequence is TGCAGCGTGGGGACAGGGGGCGCGTCAAATCAGCCCCAGCATTTT. As protein: CSVGTGGASNQPQHF.

The chain employs TRBV27 and TRBJ2-1; D is undetermined. Germline V lookup: CDR1 MNHEY, CDR2 SMNVEV (reference sequence). Trimming pared 1 base from V and 4 bases from J, leaving 11 bases between. The CDR3 loop spans 15 amino acids. The CDR3 nucleotides read TGTGCCAGCAGTTTATATTATGGCAGTTACAATGAGCAGTTCTTC. As protein: CASSLYYGSYNEQFF.

This CDR3 reads CASSLLAGQTPQHF. The CDR3 bases are TGTGCCAGCAGTTTGCTGGCGGGCCAGACGCCCCAGCATTTT. This rearrangement joins TRBV28 to TRBJ1-5; no clear D gene. Germline V gives CDR1 MDHEN, CDR2 SYDVKM. V dropped 3 bases and J dropped 9 bases, with 15 bases sitting between them. The CDR3 contains 14 residues.

V usage is TRBV6-5 and J usage is TRBJ1-1, with 10 bases fitting TRBD1. Trimming took 4 bases from V and 2 from J; bases not matched to a gene: 7. This CDR3 region has 16 residues. Germline values: CDR1 MNHEY, CDR2 SVGAGI. In DNA form, the CDR3 reads TGTGCCAGCAGTTTATTAGGGACAGGGGTAAACACTGAAGCTTTCTTT. Amino acid sequence: CASSLLGTGVNTEAFF.

The J gene is TRBJ2-2, the V gene TRBV7-6; 8 bases line up with TRBD2. Trimming cost V 2 bases and J 3 bases; bases outside gene matches: 5. This CDR3 is built from 16 residues. Germline V lookup: CDR1 SGHVS, CDR2 FNYEAQ. The CDR3 DNA is TGTGCCAGCAGCTTATTAGCTAGCGGGTACACCGGGGAGCTGTTTTTT. Translating gives CASSLLASGYTGELFF.

CDR3: CASSLVGGQEQYF. CDR3 coding DNA: TGTGCCAGCAGCTTAGTAGGGGGACAAGAGCAGTACTTC. The V gene is TRBV11-2, the J gene TRBJ2-7; a possible D gene is TRBD1 (6 bases). This CDR3 is 13 amino acids long. Trimming removed 1 base from V and 7 bases from J, with 11 bases in between. Looked up from germline, CDR1 is SGHAT and CDR2 is FQNNGV.

The gene calls are TRBV5-1 and TRBJ2-2; D is possibly TRBD1 (6 bases). CDR3 length: 16 residues. Germline values: CDR1 SGHRS, CDR2 YFSETQ. Trimming took off 1 base at V and 4 bases at J, with 14 bases between the two ends. The CDR3 loop is CASSLQTGIGTGELFF. CDR3 sequence (DNA): TGCGCCAGCAGCTTGCAAACAGGGATCGGCACCGGGGAGCTGTTTTTT. The whole variable domain, remainder taken from reference TRBV5-1 and TRBJ2-2, is KAGVTQTPRYLIKTRGQQVTLSCSPISGHRSVSWYQQTPGQGLQFLFEYFSETQRNKGNFPGRFSGRQFSNSRSEMNVSTLELGDSALYLCASSLQTGIGTGELFFGEGSRLTVL.

The V and J genes are TRBV10-1 and TRBJ1-3, with D hard to call. With 3 bases removed from V and 0 bases from J, the gap between germline ends came to 9 bases. Germline CDR1 and CDR2: WNHNN and SYGVQD (reference sequence). This CDR3 is 15 amino acids long. The CDR3 loop reads CASSDAQISGNTIYF. The CDR3 DNA reads as TGCGCCAGCAGTGACGCACAAATCTCTGGAAACACCATATATTTT.